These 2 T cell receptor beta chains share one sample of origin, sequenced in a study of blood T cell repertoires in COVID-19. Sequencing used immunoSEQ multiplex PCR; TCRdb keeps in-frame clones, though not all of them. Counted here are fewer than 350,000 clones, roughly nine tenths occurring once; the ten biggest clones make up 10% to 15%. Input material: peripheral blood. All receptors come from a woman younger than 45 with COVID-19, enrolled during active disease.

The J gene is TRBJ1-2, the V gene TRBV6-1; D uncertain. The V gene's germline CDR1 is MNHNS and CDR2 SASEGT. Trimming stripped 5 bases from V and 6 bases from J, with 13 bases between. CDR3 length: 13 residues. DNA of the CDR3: TGTGCCAGCAGTCCCCCGACCGGGAATGGCTACACCTTC. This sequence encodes CASSPPTGNGYTF.

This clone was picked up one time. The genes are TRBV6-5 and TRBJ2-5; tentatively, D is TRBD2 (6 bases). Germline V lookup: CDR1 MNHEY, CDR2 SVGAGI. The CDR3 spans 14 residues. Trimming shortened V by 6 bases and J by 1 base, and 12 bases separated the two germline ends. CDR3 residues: CASRSLASQETQYF. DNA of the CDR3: TGTGCCAGCAGATCCCTAGCGAGCCAAGAGACCCAGTACTTC.